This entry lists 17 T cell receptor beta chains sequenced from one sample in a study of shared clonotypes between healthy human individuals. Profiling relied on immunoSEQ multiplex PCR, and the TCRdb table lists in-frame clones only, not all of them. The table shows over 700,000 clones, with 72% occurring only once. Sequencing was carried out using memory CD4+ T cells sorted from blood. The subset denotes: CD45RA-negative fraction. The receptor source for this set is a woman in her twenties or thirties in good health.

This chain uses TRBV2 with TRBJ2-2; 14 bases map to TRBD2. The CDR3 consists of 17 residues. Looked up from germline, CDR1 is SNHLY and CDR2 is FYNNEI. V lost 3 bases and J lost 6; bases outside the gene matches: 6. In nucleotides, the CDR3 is TGTGCCAGCAGTGACCTAGGACTAGCGGGAGGCTCCGGGGAGCTGTTTTTT. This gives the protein CASSDLGLAGGSGELFF.

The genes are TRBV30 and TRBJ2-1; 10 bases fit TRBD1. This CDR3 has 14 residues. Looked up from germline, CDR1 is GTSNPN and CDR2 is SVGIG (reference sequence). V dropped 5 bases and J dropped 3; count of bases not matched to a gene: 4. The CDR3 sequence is CAWSRDRGYNEQFF. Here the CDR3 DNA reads TGTGCCTGGTCCCGGGACAGGGGCTACAATGAGCAGTTCTTC.

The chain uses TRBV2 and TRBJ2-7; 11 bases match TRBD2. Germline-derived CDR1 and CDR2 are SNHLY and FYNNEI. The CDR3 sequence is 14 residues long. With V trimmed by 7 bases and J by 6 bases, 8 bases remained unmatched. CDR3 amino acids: CASKELAGVSEQYF. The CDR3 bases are TGTGCCAGCAAAGAACTAGCGGGAGTTTCCGAGCAGTACTTC.

The CDR3 loop reads CASSSLAGLGGEQYF. CDR3 DNA sequence: TGTGCCAGCAGCTCCCTAGCGGGGCTAGGGGGTGAGCAGTACTTC. The V and J genes are TRBV7-7 and TRBJ2-7, with 9 bases identical to TRBD2. Per the germline V gene, CDR1 is SSHAT and CDR2 is FNYEAQ (reference sequence). The CDR3 has 15 amino acids. The junction had 11 bases not matched to a gene; V was cut back by 4 bases and J by 7 bases.

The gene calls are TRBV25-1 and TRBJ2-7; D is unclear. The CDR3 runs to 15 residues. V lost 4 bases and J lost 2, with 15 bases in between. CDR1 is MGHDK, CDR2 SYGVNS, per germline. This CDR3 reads CASSGAVDDPYEQYF. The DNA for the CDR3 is TGTGCCAGCAGTGGGGCTGTTGATGATCCCTACGAGCAGTACTTC.

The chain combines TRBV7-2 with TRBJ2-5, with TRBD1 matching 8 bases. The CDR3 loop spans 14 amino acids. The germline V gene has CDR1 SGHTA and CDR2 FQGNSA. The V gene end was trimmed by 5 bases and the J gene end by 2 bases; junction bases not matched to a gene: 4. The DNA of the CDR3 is TGTGCCAGCAGCCGTCACAGGGGGCAAGAGACCCAGTACTTC. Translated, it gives CASSRHRGQETQYF.

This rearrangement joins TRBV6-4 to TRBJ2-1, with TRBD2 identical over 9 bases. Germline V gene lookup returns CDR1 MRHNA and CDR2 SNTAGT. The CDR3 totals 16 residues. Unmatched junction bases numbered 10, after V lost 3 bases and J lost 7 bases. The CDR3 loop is CASSDSFAGGPNEQFF. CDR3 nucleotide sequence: TGTGCCAGCAGTGATTCATTTGCGGGAGGGCCGAATGAGCAGTTCTTC.

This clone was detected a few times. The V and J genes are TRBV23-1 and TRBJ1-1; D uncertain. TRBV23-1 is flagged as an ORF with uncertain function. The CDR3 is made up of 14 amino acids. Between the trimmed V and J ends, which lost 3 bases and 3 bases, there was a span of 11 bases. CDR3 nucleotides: TGCGCCAGCAGTCATCTCTACAGAGACACTGAAGCTTTCTTT. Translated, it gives CASSHLYRDTEAFF.

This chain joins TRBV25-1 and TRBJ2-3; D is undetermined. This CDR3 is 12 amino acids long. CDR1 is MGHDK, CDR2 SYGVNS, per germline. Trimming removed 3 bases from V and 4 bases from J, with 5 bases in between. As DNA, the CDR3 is TGTGCCAGCAGTGAGCCGCCAGATACGCAGTATTTT. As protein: CASSEPPDTQYF.

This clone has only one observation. CDR3 amino acids: CASSYPQGGEGYTF. As DNA, the CDR3 is TGTGCCAGCAGTTACCCACAGGGAGGGGAAGGCTACACCTTC. The V gene is TRBV6-5, the J gene TRBJ1-2; D possibly corresponds to TRBD1 (6 bases). CDR1 and CDR2 (germline): MNHEY, SVGAGI. The V gene lost 2 bases and the J gene lost 8 bases, with 15 bases spanning the gap. The CDR3 sequence is 14 residues long.

The CDR3 is CASSPPGRYEQYF. CDR3 in DNA: TGTGCCAGCTCACCACCTGGGCGATACGAGCAGTACTTC. This chain links TRBV18 with TRBJ2-7; unclear D gene. CDR1 is KGHSH, CDR2 LQKENI, per germline. The CDR3 contains 13 residues. V was clipped by 0 bases and J by 4 bases, with 7 bases between them. Full variable domain (outside the CDR3, taken from reference TRBV18 and TRBJ2-7): NAGVMQNPRHLVRRRGQEARLRCSPMKGHSHVYWYRQLPEEGLKFMVYLQKENIIDESGMPKERFSAEFPKEGPSILRIQQVVRGDSAAYFCASSPPGRYEQYFGPGTRLTVT.

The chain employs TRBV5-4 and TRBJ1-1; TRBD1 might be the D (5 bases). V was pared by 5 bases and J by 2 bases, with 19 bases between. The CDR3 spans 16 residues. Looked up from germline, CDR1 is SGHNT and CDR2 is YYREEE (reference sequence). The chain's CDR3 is CASSRWGIERNTEAFF. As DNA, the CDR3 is TGTGCCAGCAGTAGATGGGGGATTGAGAGAAACACTGAAGCTTTCTTT.

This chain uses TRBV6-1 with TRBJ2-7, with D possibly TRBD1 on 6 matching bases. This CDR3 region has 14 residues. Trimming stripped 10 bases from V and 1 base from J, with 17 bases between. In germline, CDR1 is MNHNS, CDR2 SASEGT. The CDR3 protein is CATQTGQLSYEQYF. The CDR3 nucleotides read TGTGCCACCCAGACAGGCCAACTGTCCTACGAGCAGTACTTC.

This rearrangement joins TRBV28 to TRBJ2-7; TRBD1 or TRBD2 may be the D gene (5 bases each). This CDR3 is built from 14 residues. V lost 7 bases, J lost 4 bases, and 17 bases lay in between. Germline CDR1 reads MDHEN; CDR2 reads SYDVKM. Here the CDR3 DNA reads TGTGCCAGCACCAACGTGGGGGTTGTATACGAGCAGTACTTC. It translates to CASTNVGVVYEQYF.

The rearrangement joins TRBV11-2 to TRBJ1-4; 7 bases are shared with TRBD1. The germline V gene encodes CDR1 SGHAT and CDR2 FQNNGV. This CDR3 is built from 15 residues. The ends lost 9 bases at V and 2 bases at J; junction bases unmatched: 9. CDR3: CASMQQTGTNEKLFF. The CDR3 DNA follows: TGTGCCAGTATGCAACAGACAGGGACTAATGAAAAACTGTTTTTT.

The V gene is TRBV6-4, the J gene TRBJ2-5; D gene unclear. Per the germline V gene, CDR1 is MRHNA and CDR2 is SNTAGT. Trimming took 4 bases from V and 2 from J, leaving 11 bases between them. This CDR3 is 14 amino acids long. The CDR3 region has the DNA TGTGCCAGCAGTGCTGGTAGGAGACAAGAGACCCAGTACTTC. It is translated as CASSAGRRQETQYF.

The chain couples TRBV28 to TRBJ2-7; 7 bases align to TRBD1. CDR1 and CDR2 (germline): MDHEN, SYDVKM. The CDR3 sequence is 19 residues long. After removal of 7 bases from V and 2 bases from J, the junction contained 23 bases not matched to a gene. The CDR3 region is CASKALSNARGFSPYEQYF. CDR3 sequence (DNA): TGTGCCAGCAAAGCCCTAAGCAACGCCAGGGGGTTCTCACCCTACGAGCAGTACTTC.